A selection of T cell receptor beta chains follows, all from one sample in a study of control samples from healthy donors and cancer patients. TCRdb's copy holds only in-frame clones and misses some; the assay was immunoSEQ multiplex PCR. The data show about 130,000 clones, about 95% seen once. Sequencing was carried out using blood. These receptors were taken from a man aged 25 to 40 in good health. The CDR3 runs from the conserved cysteine through the conserved F or W. A D gene is named only where the DNA matches it firmly. Clone size is shown for a subset of rows, as once, few, many or a class of expanded clone.

TRBJ2-3,TRBV5-4,-,-,CASSDGGPHTDTQYF,TGTGCCAGCAGCGATGGGGGCCCCCACACAGATACGCAGTATTTT
TRBJ2-1,TRBV28,TRBD1,-,CASSSGDRELDEQFF,TGTGCCAGCAGTTCAGGGGACAGGGAACTTGATGAGCAGTTCTTC
TRBJ1-6,TRBV6-1,-,-,CASSEGQNYNSPLHF,TGTGCCAGCAGTGAAGGACAGAATTATAATTCACCCCTCCACTTT
TRBJ1-5,TRBV6-2/TRBV6-3,-,-,CASSYPGGRPQHF,TGTGCCAGCAGTTATCCGGGAGGTCGACCCCAGCATTTT
TRBJ1-4,TRBV4-1,-,-,CASSQGWPYKGGSTNEKLFF,TGCGCCAGCAGCCAAGGGTGGCCCTATAAGGGGGGATCAACTAATGAAAAACTGTTTTTT
TRBJ1-1,TRBV4-1,-,-,CASSQVGVAEAFF,TGCGCCAGCAGCCAAGTAGGGGTGGCTGAAGCTTTCTTT
TRBJ2-3,TRBV27,TRBD2,-,CASSPLTSGGRRSTQYF,TGTGCCAGCAGCCCCCTGACTAGCGGGGGGCGGCGAAGTACGCAGTATTTT
TRBJ2-5,TRBV6-6,TRBD1,-,CASSYHRGAETQYF,TGTGCCAGCAGTTACCACAGGGGGGCTGAGACCCAGTACTTC
TRBJ1-1,TRBV19,TRBD1,-,CASRRQGEKAFF,TGTGCCAGTCGCAGACAGGGTGAGAAAGCTTTCTTT
TRBJ1-4,TRBV7-9,TRBD1,-,CASTSTGDEKLFF,TGTGCCAGCACTTCGACAGGGGATGAAAAACTGTTTTTT
TRBJ2-3,TRBV29-1,-,-,CSVSTDTQYF,TGCAGCGTGAGCACAGATACGCAGTATTTT
TRBJ2-5,TRBV28,TRBD1,-,CASRKSVGQGGRQETQYF,TGTGCCAGCAGAAAATCGGTCGGACAGGGGGGTAGGCAAGAGACCCAGTACTTC
TRBJ2-3,TRBV7-2,TRBD2,-,CASSRTSGGRTDTQYF,TGTGCCAGCAGCCGGACTAGCGGGGGGCGCACAGATACGCAGTATTTT
TRBJ1-2,TRBV7-9,-,few,CASSLANSYGYTF,TGTGCCAGCAGCTTAGCCAACAGCTATGGCTACACCTTC
TRBJ2-7,TRBV5-1,-,-,CASSFSAGGYEQYF,TGCGCCAGCAGCTTTTCGGCAGGGGGGTACGAGCAGTACTTC
TRBJ2-1,TRBV19,-,-,CASSIGRANEQFF,TGTGCCAGTAGTATTGGCAGGGCCAATGAGCAGTTCTTC
TRBJ2-3,TRBV3-1/TRBV3-2,TRBD1,-,CASSQFSGTASTDTQYF,TGTGCCAGCAGCCAATTTAGTGGGACAGCTAGCACAGATACGCAGTATTTT
TRBJ1-1,TRBV5-4,-,once,CASSVVGSGEAFF,TGTGCCAGCAGCGTGGTCGGATCCGGGGAAGCTTTCTTT
TRBJ1-1,TRBV2,-,-,CASSGSGTQDAMNTEAFF,TGTGCCAGCAGTGGTTCAGGGACCCAGGACGCCATGAACACTGAAGCTTTCTTT
TRBJ2-5,TRBV7-9,TRBD2,-,CASSLGAGADF,TGTGCCAGCAGCTTAGGAGCGGGAGCCGACTTC
TRBJ2-7,TRBV27,-,-,CASSQWGGDSTYEQYF,TGTGCCAGCAGTCAATGGGGAGGGGACAGTACCTACGAGCAGTACTTC
TRBJ2-1,TRBV24-1,-,-,CATSDLDYEQFF,TGTGCCACCAGTGATCTAGACTATGAGCAGTTCTTC
TRBJ1-1,TRBV4-1,-,-,CASSHESTGRMNTEAFF,TGCGCCAGCAGCCATGAGAGCACAGGGAGAATGAACACTGAAGCTTTCTTT
TRBJ2-2,TRBV7-9,-,-,CASSLRAPNTGELFF,TGTGCCAGCAGCTTAAGGGCACCCAACACCGGGGAGCTGTTTTTT
TRBJ2-1,TRBV27,TRBD2,-,CASSLTGGNEQFF,TGTGCCAGCAGTTTGACGGGGGGCAATGAGCAGTTCTTC
TRBJ1-3,TRBV9,-,-,CASMVHTGNTIYF,TGTGCCAGCATGGTTCATACCGGAAACACCATATATTTT
TRBJ1-6,TRBV9,-,-,CASSVVGQAGSPLHF,TGTGCCAGCAGCGTAGTGGGGCAGGCGGGTTCACCCCTCCACTTT
TRBJ2-5,TRBV20-1,-,-,CSAEDGETQYF,TGCAGTGCCGAGGACGGGGAGACCCAGTACTTC
TRBJ2-2,TRBV6-4,-,few,CASSDSGQAQAGELFF,TGTGCCAGCAGTGACTCGGGCCAGGCACAGGCCGGGGAGCTGTTTTTT
TRBJ2-2,TRBV7-9,-,once,CASSFGPAGELFF,TGTGCCAGCAGCTTCGGACCGGCCGGGGAGCTGTTTTTT
TRBJ1-5,TRBV6-5,TRBD1,-,CASSYSGGDQPQHF,TGTGCCAGCAGTTATTCAGGGGGCGATCAGCCCCAGCATTTT
TRBJ2-3,TRBV10-1,TRBD2,-,CASSEDSGGAWDTQYF,TGCGCCAGCAGTGAGGATAGCGGGGGGGCTTGGGATACGCAGTATTTT
TRBJ1-5,TRBV7-9,-,-,CASSLAGGNQPQHF,TGTGCCAGCAGCTTAGCAGGGGGCAATCAGCCCCAGCATTTT
TRBJ1-1,TRBV4-1,-,-,CASSHTLMGAMNTEAFF,TGCGCCAGCAGCCATACATTGATGGGGGCAATGAACACTGAAGCTTTCTTT
TRBJ2-7,TRBV30,TRBD1,-,CAWSVDRGVYEQYF,TGTGCCTGGAGTGTCGACAGGGGGGTTTACGAGCAGTACTTC
TRBJ2-7,TRBV7-2,TRBD2,-,CASSFSGASGGSPYEQYF,TGTGCCAGCAGCTTCTCTGGGGCTAGCGGGGGTTCCCCCTACGAGCAGTACTTC
TRBJ1-1,TRBV30,-,-,CAWSRGGKGGAFF,TGTGCCTGGAGTCGGGGGGGTAAGGGCGGCGCTTTCTTT
TRBJ2-7,TRBV4-1,-,-,CASSQEVQGGGEQYF,TGCGCCAGCAGCCAAGAGGTACAGGGCGGGGGCGAGCAGTACTTC
TRBJ2-7,TRBV4-1,-,-,CASSQATGLARNEQYF,TGCGCCAGCAGCCAAGCGACAGGATTGGCTCGCAACGAGCAGTACTTC
TRBJ1-5,TRBV19,TRBD1,-,CASTDRVYSNQPQHF,TGTGCCAGTACGGACAGGGTGTATAGCAATCAGCCCCAGCATTTT
TRBJ1-4,TRBV7-2,TRBD1,-,CASSLPWTGATNEKLFF,TGTGCCAGCAGCTTACCCTGGACAGGGGCAACTAATGAAAAACTGTTTTTT
TRBJ1-5,TRBV6-2/TRBV6-3,-,-,CASSYTGNSNQPQHF,TGTGCCAGCAGTTACACGGGAAATAGCAATCAGCCCCAGCATTTT
TRBJ1-2,TRBV6-1,TRBD1,-,CASSESGRGYDGYTF,TGTGCCAGCAGTGAGTCTGGCAGGGGGTATGATGGCTACACCTTC
TRBJ1-6,TRBV2,-,-,CASMRVKNSPLHF,TGTGCCAGCATGAGGGTGAAGAATTCACCCCTCCACTTT
TRBJ2-7,TRBV2,-,-,CASSELASYEQYF,TGTGCCAGCAGTGAACTAGCGTCCTACGAGCAGTACTTC
TRBJ1-5,TRBV29-1,TRBD1,-,CSVEARWTGDSGNQPQHF,TGCAGCGTTGAGGCAAGATGGACAGGGGATTCGGGCAATCAGCCCCAGCATTTT
TRBJ2-7,TRBV11-2,-,-,CASSLVQGIAAVEQYF,TGTGCCAGCAGCTTAGTTCAGGGAATCGCAGCGGTCGAGCAGTACTTC
TRBJ2-7,TRBV4-1,TRBD2,-,CASSQVVWVAGAAYEQYF,TGCGCCAGCAGCCAAGTTGTGTGGGTAGCGGGGGCCGCCTACGAGCAGTACTTC
TRBJ2-4,TRBV28,-,-,CASSSLQGPKNIQYF,TGTGCCAGCAGTTCCTTACAGGGTCCCAAAAACATTCAGTACTTC
TRBJ2-3,TRBV2,TRBD1,-,CAIPRQGTDTQYF,TGTGCCATCCCAAGACAGGGAACAGATACGCAGTATTTT
TRBJ1-2,TRBV5-1,-,-,CASSLAAGSYGYTF,TGCGCCAGCAGCTTGGCCGCCGGTTCTTATGGCTACACCTTC
TRBJ1-3,TRBV4-3,TRBD1,-,CASSRDRGYTGNTIYF,TGCGCCAGCAGCCGGGACAGGGGATACACTGGAAACACCATATATTTT
TRBJ2-1,TRBV28,-,-,CASSVGTRYNEQFF,TGTGCCAGCAGTGTCGGAACGAGGTACAATGAGCAGTTCTTC